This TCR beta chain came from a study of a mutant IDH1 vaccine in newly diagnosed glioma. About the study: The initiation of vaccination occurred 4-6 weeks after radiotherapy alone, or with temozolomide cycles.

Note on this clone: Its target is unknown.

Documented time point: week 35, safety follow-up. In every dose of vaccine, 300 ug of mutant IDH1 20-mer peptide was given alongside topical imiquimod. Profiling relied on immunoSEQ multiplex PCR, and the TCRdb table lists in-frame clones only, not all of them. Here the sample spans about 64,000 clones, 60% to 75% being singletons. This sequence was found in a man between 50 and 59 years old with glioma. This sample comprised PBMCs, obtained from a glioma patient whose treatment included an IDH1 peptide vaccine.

The CDR3 region has the DNA TGTGCCAGCAGCTTAGATACAGGGGGAAGAACTGAAGCTTTCTTT. It translates to CASSLDTGGRTEAFF. The V gene is TRBV7-9, the J gene TRBJ1-1, with 8 bases matching TRBD1. The junction had 6 bases not matched to a gene; V was cut back by 1 base and J by 5 bases. CDR3 length equals 15 residues. Germline CDR1 and CDR2: SEHNR and FQNEAQ (reference sequence).